The source of this T cell receptor (beta chain) is a study of OX40 agonist ivuxolimab in advanced cancers. Study-wide background: Patient treatment consisted of intravenous ivuxolimab administration every 2 weeks at 0.01 to 10 mg/kg. Patients treated during dose escalation were battling hepatocellular carcinoma, melanoma, renal cell or head and neck cancer. Three patients, one with hepatocellular carcinoma and two with cutaneous melanoma, responded partially.

The CDR3 has 15 residues. Germline V gene data show CDR1 as MNHNY and CDR2 as SVGAGI (reference sequence). V lost 6 bases and J lost 1; bases outside the gene matches: 5. The protocol was immunoSEQ multiplex PCR, while the TCRdb copy is restricted to in-frame clones and leaves out a portion. Of about 66,000 clones listed, approximately 81% are singletons. The receptor comes from an adult with an advanced solid tumor such as melanoma, head and neck, liver or kidney cancer. Material: CD4+ or CD8+ T cells sorted from blood, obtained in a trial of the OX40 agonist ivuxolimab. The V gene is TRBV6-6, the J gene TRBJ2-5; TRBD2 matches at 10 bases. Written as DNA, the CDR3 is TGTGCCAGCAGCCCTAGCGGGGGTGGCCAAGAGACCCAGTACTTC. Translating gives CASSPSGGGQETQYF.